This T cell receptor beta chain was identified in a study of T cell changes during pregnancy in multiple sclerosis. Repertoires were generated with immunoSEQ multiplex PCR, while TCRdb's copy carries only in-frame clones and drops some. The sample records over 55,000 clones, roughly 92% being singletons. CDR1 is SGHDT, CDR2 YYEEEE, per germline. The length of the CDR3 is 16 residues. V was pared by 0 bases and J by 2 bases, with 5 bases of the junction left unmatched. This clonotype was obtained from a female donor in good health, enrolled as a control in a pregnancy study. The J gene is TRBJ2-1, the V gene TRBV5-6; the match to TRBD1 covers 7 bases. This specimen was CD8+ T cells from peripheral blood mononuclear cells, taken in the third trimester of pregnancy. The CDR3 region is CASSLATQGAYNEQFF. CDR3 coding DNA: TGTGCCAGCAGCTTGGCCACTCAGGGGGCCTACAATGAGCAGTTCTTC.